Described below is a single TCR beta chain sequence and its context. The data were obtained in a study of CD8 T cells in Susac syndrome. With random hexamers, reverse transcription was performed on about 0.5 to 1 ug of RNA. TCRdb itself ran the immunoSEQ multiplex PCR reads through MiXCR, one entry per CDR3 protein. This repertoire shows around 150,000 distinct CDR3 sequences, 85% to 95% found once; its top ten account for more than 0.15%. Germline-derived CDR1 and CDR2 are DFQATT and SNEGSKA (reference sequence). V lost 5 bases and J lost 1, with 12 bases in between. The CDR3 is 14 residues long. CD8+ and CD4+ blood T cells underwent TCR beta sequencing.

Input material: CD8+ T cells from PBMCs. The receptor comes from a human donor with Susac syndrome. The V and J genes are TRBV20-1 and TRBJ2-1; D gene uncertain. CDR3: CSASEDWSYNEQFF. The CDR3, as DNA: TGCAGTGCTTCAGAGGATTGGTCCTACAATGAGCAGTTCTTC.